A single TCR beta chain is shown here with its context. Its cognate antigen is unknown. The data originate from a study of cytomegalovirus exposure and HLA in healthy donors. Turning to the study itself: In a later analysis, it was reported that the 110 or so validation repertoires had been produced on the same platform as the roughly 700 repertoires belonging to the first cohort.

Findings and limits, study-wide: As was reported, the classifier diagnosed cytomegalovirus status with high specificity and sensitivity.

CDR3 length: 15 residues. Germline lookup yields CDR1 SGHAT and CDR2 FQNNGV. The V gene end was trimmed by 5 bases and the J gene end by 2 bases; junction bases not matched to a gene: 5. The repertoire was sequenced with immunoSEQ multiplex PCR; TCRdb's copy has only in-frame clones and lacks some. The sample has 90,000 or so clones; approximately 81% are singletons. The receptor comes from a man younger than 35 in good health and CMV-seropositive. This rearrangement joins TRBV11-2 to TRBJ2-5; 10 bases agree with TRBD1. The sequencing input was PBMCs. CDR3 nucleotides: TGTGCCAGCAGCCGAGGACAGGGGGGTCAAGAGACCCAGTACTTC. The encoded protein is CASSRGQGGQETQYF.